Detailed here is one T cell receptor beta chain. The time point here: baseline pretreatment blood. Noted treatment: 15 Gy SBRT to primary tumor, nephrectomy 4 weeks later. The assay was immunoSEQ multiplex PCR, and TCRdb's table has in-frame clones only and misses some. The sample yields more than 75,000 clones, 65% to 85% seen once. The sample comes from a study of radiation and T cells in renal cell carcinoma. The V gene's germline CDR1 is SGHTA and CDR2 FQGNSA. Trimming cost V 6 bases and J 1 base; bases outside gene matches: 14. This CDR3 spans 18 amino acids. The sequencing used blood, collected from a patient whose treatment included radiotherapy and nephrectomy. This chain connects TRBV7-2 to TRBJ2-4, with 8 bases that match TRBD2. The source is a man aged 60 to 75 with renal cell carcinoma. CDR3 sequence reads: CASRTAGVGGLAKNIQYF. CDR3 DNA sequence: TGTGCCAGCAGGACAGCGGGAGTTGGGGGACTTGCCAAAAACATTCAGTACTTC.